The rows below give T cell receptor beta chains drawn from one sample of a study of blood T cell repertoires in COVID-19. Generated by immunoSEQ multiplex PCR, the TCRdb table keeps only in-frame clones and is missing some. The sample lists about 32,000 clones, approximately 90% occurring once. The specimen sequenced was peripheral blood. These receptors all stem from a man aged 60 to 75 with acute or convalescent COVID-19. Both conserved end residues are part of each CDR3. A D gene is named only where the DNA matches it firmly.

TRBV11-3	TRBJ1-3	TRBD1	CASRDRGAGNTIYF
TRBV5-6	TRBJ1-2	TRBD1	CASTVPGQAARDGYTF
TRBV4-3	TRBJ2-2	TRBD2	CASSQLGRLASNTGELFF
TRBV5-1	TRBJ2-7	-	CASREPSSYEQYF
TRBV18	TRBJ2-1	TRBD2	CASSPLLAGPLNEQFF
TRBV19	TRBJ1-2	-	CASSTGFYYGYTF
TRBV12-3/TRBV12-4	TRBJ1-3	-	CASSGGGNTIYF
TRBV5-1	TRBJ2-4	-	CASSLVPGKNIQYF
TRBV18	TRBJ2-1	TRBD1	CASSPLTGGYNEQFF
TRBV6-5	TRBJ1-6	-	CASSYSILANSPLHF
TRBV14	TRBJ2-1	TRBD2	CASSQEPAGDYYNEQFF
TRBV6-5	TRBJ1-2	TRBD1	CATTGVNGYTF
TRBV6-2/TRBV6-3	TRBJ2-2	-	CASSYSFTGRGTGELFF
TRBV11-3	TRBJ2-6	TRBD2	CASSLGGLAGGSSGANVLTF
TRBV19	TRBJ2-3	-	CASSPLGDTSTDTQYF
TRBV5-1	TRBJ2-2	TRBD2	CASSQGTSGHRSGELFF
TRBV12-3/TRBV12-4	TRBJ2-5	-	CASSQGLETQYF
TRBV4-3	TRBJ2-7	-	CASSPGGAPREQYF
TRBV27	TRBJ1-1	-	CASSLRSENTEAFF
TRBV15	TRBJ1-5	-	CATGGQPQHF
TRBV19	TRBJ1-1	-	CASSITGRNTEAFF
TRBV7-9	TRBJ2-5	TRBD1	CASSLPGQGLETQYF